Shown below are 20 T cell receptor beta chains from a single sample sequenced in a study of CD8+ T cells in alopecia areata (dated by TCRdb to 2016 to 2019). The treatment or condition label here, explained by the study, means: oral pan-JAK inhibitor, 5-10 mg twice daily. Library preparation employed the immunoSEQ multiplex PCR assay. RNA was extracted from all samples and reverse transcribed into cDNA, which served as template for TCR sequencing. Entries here come from immuneACCESS through TCRdb and include only in-frame sequences with V and J called. Some clones fail to appear in such tables; in the studies checked, an unresolved V gene covers under half of the shortfall, and the cause of the remainder is unknown. This sample comprises 200,000 to 250,000 clones, over 40% of them detected only once. Of the sample, approximately 2.4% falls within the top ten clones. Here the sequenced sample was CD4+ T cells sorted from blood, taken around week 36, from a patient treated with tofacitinib. The receptors stem from a human donor with alopecia areata.

The chain links TRBV25-1 to TRBJ1-1; tentative D call: TRBD1 (5 bases). The CDR3 totals 12 residues. The ends were cut back, 8 bases at V and 10 bases at J, with 17 bases in the middle. CDR1 MGHDK and CDR2 SYGVNS come from the germline V gene. The CDR3 coding sequence is TGTGCCAGCGGAGAGGGGACGGGGCGAGCTTTCTTT. Its protein is CASGEGTGRAFF.

A single count supports this clone. This chain links TRBV9 with TRBJ1-4, with D perhaps matching TRBD1 (5 bases). V gave up 0 bases and J gave up 7 bases, with 13 bases separating them. The CDR3 totals 15 residues. Per germline, CDR1 SGDLS and CDR2 YYNGEE. CDR3 in amino acids: CASSVAEGNFEKLFF. The DNA for the CDR3 is TGTGCCAGCAGCGTAGCAGAGGGGAATTTTGAAAAACTGTTTTTT.

This clone was detected only a few times. V is TRBV5-1 and J is TRBJ2-1; 7 nucleotides agree with TRBD2. The germline CDR1 and CDR2 sequences are SGHRS and YFSETQ. The CDR3 consists of 15 residues. Germline trimming cut 4 bases from V and 6 bases from J; bases unmatched to any gene: 10. The CDR3 DNA sequence: TGCGCCAGCAGCGTGCAACAAGCGGGAAGCAATGAGCAGTTCTTC. Its protein product is CASSVQQAGSNEQFF.

The chain carries TRBV5-6 and TRBJ2-7, with 8 nucleotides matching TRBD1. This CDR3 contains 16 residues. Germline CDR1 is SGHDT and CDR2 is YYEEEE. Losses at the gene ends were 0 bases for V and 4 bases for J; bases not matched to a gene: 9. The CDR3 is CASSLAFRTGNYEQYF. CDR3 nucleotide sequence: TGTGCCAGCAGCTTGGCCTTTAGGACAGGGAATTACGAGCAGTACTTC.

The DNA for the CDR3 is TGTGCCAGCAGCTTCGCTCAGAGCTCTGGGGCCAACGTCCTGACTTTC. This sequence encodes CASSFAQSSGANVLTF. The chain employs TRBV5-4 and TRBJ2-6; D remains unclear. The CDR3 covers 16 residues. Germline values: CDR1 SGHNT, CDR2 YYREEE (reference sequence). V shed 2 bases and J shed 0 bases, with 9 bases lying between them. Together with reference TRBV5-4 and TRBJ2-6, the CDR3 gives the full variable domain: ETGVTQSPTHLIKTRGQQVTLRCSSQSGHNTVSWYQQALGQGPQFIFQYYREEENGRGNFPPRFSGLQFPNYSSELNVNALELDDSALYLCASSFAQSSGANVLTFGAGSRLTVL.

The V and J genes are TRBV6-1 and TRBJ1-2; D is unclear. Germline loops: CDR1 MNHNS, CDR2 SASEGT. The CDR3 is 17 amino acids. V dropped 1 base and J dropped 3 bases, with 18 bases sitting between them. The CDR3 nucleotides read TGTGCCAGCAGTGAAGGTTCACTACTCCTTGGAGACTATGGCTACACCTTC. It is translated as CASSEGSLLLGDYGYTF.

This clone came up once. V and J are TRBV6-5 and TRBJ2-7; 8 nucleotides align to TRBD2. There are 14 residues in the CDR3. Germline V lookup: CDR1 MNHEY, CDR2 SVGAGI. J lost 0 bases, V lost 11 bases, and 9 bases had no gene match. The CDR3 reads CAARAGDYSYEQYF. CDR3 bases: TGTGCCGCTCGAGCGGGGGACTACTCCTACGAGCAGTACTTC.

This clone was observed a few times. A far larger clone is a single base away, which makes a read error likely. The identical CDR3 is also encoded by other nucleotide sequences in the sample. This chain connects TRBV11-2 to TRBJ2-7; the D gene is possibly TRBD2 (6 bases). Germline V gene data show CDR1 as SGHAT and CDR2 as FQNNGV. The CDR3 contains 13 residues. V shed 5 bases and J shed 4 bases, with 12 bases lying between them. Here the CDR3 DNA reads TGTGCCAGCAGCCAAGGGCGGGAATACGAGCAGTACTTC. The encoded protein is CASSQGREYEQYF.

Comment on this clone: One end of the junction does not line up with germline, which may come from a read error. The chain has TRBV5-1 and TRBJ2-1; 8 nucleotides match TRBD1. The CDR3 is 13 residues long. The germline V gene encodes CDR1 SGHRS and CDR2 YFSETQ. The CDR3 bases are TGCGCCAGCAGTTTGGACAGGGACAATGAGCAGTTCTTC. Protein product: CASSLDRDNEQFF.

A single count supports this clone. This chain connects TRBV7-8 to TRBJ2-7, with TRBD1 matching over 9 bases. Germline CDR1 is SGHVS and CDR2 is FQNEAQ. The CDR3 covers 14 residues. V lost 3 bases, J lost 6 bases, and 6 bases stayed unmatched. CDR3 nucleotide sequence: TGTGCCAGCAGCTTGGGGGACAGGGTACGCGAGCAGTACTTC. Its translation: CASSLGDRVREQYF.

In this sample, this clone turned up a few times. This chain links TRBV7-2 with TRBJ2-1, with D possibly matching TRBD2 (6 bases). CDR1 and CDR2 (germline): SGHTA, FQGNSA. The germline V and J ends were trimmed by 0 bases and 4 bases, with 7 bases remaining between them. This CDR3 is 14 amino acids long. This CDR3 is CASSLAGRYNEQFF. In DNA, the CDR3 is TGTGCCAGCAGCTTAGCCGGGAGATACAATGAGCAGTTCTTC.

The chain is built from TRBV7-9 and TRBJ2-7; 8 bases agree with TRBD2. The germline gives CDR1 SEHNR, CDR2 FQNEAQ (reference sequence). After removal of 5 bases from V and 2 bases from J, the junction contained 2 bases not matched to a gene. This CDR3 is 13 amino acids long. This CDR3 is CASSAGGAYEQYF. The CDR3, as DNA: TGTGCCAGCAGCGCCGGGGGGGCCTACGAGCAGTACTTC.

This clone was seen a handful of times. The sample holds other DNA sequences that translate to the same CDR3. This rearrangement joins TRBV29-1 to TRBJ2-7, with D perhaps TRBD2 (6 bases). CDR1 is SQVTM, CDR2 ANQGSEA, per germline. V shed 3 bases and J shed 4 bases, with 7 bases lying between them. The CDR3 is 11 residues long. CDR3 residues: CSVDRGYEQYF. The CDR3 coding sequence is TGCAGCGTTGATCGGGGGTACGAGCAGTACTTC.

The chain is built from TRBV29-1 and TRBJ2-1; D possibly corresponds to TRBD2 (5 bases). Trimming stripped 1 base from V and 2 bases from J, with 15 bases between. CDR1 is SQVTM, CDR2 ANQGSEA, per germline. This CDR3 region has 16 residues. The CDR3 protein is CSVEGGGNKAYNEQFF. The CDR3 DNA sequence: TGCAGCGTTGAAGGAGGAGGAAACAAAGCCTACAATGAGCAGTTCTTC.

This chain links TRBV29-1 with TRBJ1-1, with no clear D. V was cut by 2 bases and J by 11 bases, with 15 bases left in between. The germline CDR1 and CDR2 sequences are SQVTM and ANQGSEA. This CDR3 comprises 12 residues. The CDR3, as DNA: TGCAGCGTTGAAACCCCCCCAGGCTCGGCTTTCTTT. It specifies CSVETPPGSAFF.

The rearrangement uses TRBV10-3 and TRBJ2-7; 11 bases agree with TRBD2. This CDR3 spans 17 amino acids. The V and J ends lost 3 bases and 0 bases, in that order; junction bases with no gene match: 7. Germline V gene lookup returns CDR1 ENHRY and CDR2 SYGVKD. Here the CDR3 reads CAISEDRLAGSSYEQYF. CDR3 nucleotides: TGTGCCATCAGTGAAGACCGACTAGCGGGATCCTCCTACGAGCAGTACTTC.

This clone has only a few counts. The chain combines TRBV6-5 with TRBJ2-3, with 8 nucleotides matching TRBD2. The junction had 12 bases not matched to a gene; V was cut back by 10 bases and J by 3 bases. This CDR3 region has 15 residues. Germline-derived CDR1 and CDR2 are MNHEY and SVGAGI. The CDR3 DNA sequence: TGTGCCACATCCCGGGGGGGTTTGTCAACAGATACGCAGTATTTT. Amino acid sequence: CATSRGGLSTDTQYF.

This clone was detected a few times. CDR3 DNA sequence: TGTGCCAGCAGCAAAAGGGGACTAGCGGGCTTATACGAGCAGTACTTC. Protein sequence: CASSKRGLAGLYEQYF. This rearrangement joins TRBV7-2 to TRBJ2-7; 12 bases line up with TRBD2. The CDR3 is 16 amino acids. Germline-derived CDR1 and CDR2 are SGHTA and FQGNSA. With 5 bases clipped from V and 4 bases from J, the junction kept 9 bases outside the gene matches. Full variable domain (rest looked up from reference TRBV7-2 and TRBJ2-7): GAGVSQSPSNKVTEKGKDVELRCDPISGHTALYWYRQSLGQGLEFLIYFQGNSAPDKSGLPSDRFSAERTGGSVSTLTIQRTQQEDSAVYLCASSKRGLAGLYEQYFGPGTRLTVT.

The gene calls are TRBV19 and TRBJ2-7; 7 bases are shared with TRBD1. Per germline, CDR1 LNHDA and CDR2 SQIVND (reference sequence). With V trimmed by 4 bases and J by 3 bases, 3 bases remained unmatched. The CDR3 covers 13 residues. Here the CDR3 reads CASSSTGVYEQYF. The CDR3, as DNA: TGTGCCAGTAGTAGCACAGGGGTCTACGAGCAGTACTTC. Supplemented by reference TRBV19 and TRBJ2-7, the full variable domain reads DGGITQSPKYLFRKEGQNVTLSCEQNLNHDAMYWYRQDPGQGLRLIYYSQIVNDFQKGDIAEGYSVSREKKESFPLTVTSAQKNPTAFYLCASSSTGVYEQYFGPGTRLTVT.

This chain joins TRBV7-2 and TRBJ2-5; no clear D gene. Germline values: CDR1 SGHTA, CDR2 FQGNSA. Trimming pared 1 base from V and 2 bases from J, leaving 5 bases between. This CDR3 comprises 13 residues. The CDR3 here is CASSLGRQETQYF. CDR3 in DNA: TGTGCCAGCAGCTTAGGCAGGCAAGAGACCCAGTACTTC.